The 13 T cell receptor beta chains below were found in one sample sequenced in a study of CD8 T cells in Susac syndrome. RNA was extracted with the RNeasy kit, and a quantity of roughly 0.5 to 1 ug was reverse transcribed using random hexamers. TCRdb passed the immunoSEQ multiplex PCR reads through MiXCR, listing each CDR3 protein once. The sample carries 100,000 or so distinct CDR3 sequences, roughly 92% recorded once. Sequencing was performed on CD8+ T cells from PBMCs. These receptors were collected from a human donor in good health.

This chain connects TRBV7-2 to TRBJ2-7; 9 nucleotides agree with TRBD1. CDR1 and CDR2 (germline): SGHTA, FQGNSA. The CDR3 is 16 residues long. J gave up 6 bases and V 2 bases, and 11 bases lay outside the gene matches. The CDR3: CASSLNEGQGLIEQYF. In DNA form, the CDR3 reads TGTGCCAGCAGCTTAAATGAGGGACAGGGATTAATCGAGCAGTACTTC.

The chain is built from TRBV20-1 and TRBJ1-3, with D hard to call. The CDR3 contains 14 residues. V dropped 3 bases and J dropped 1 base, with 10 bases sitting between them. In germline, CDR1 is DFQATT, CDR2 SNEGSKA (reference sequence). The CDR3 DNA follows: TGCAGTGCTAGTTCGTCCCTATCTGGAAACACCATATATTTT. Residues: CSASSSLSGNTIYF.

The chain employs TRBV19 and TRBJ2-3; tentatively, D is TRBD2 (5 bases). CDR1 LNHDA and CDR2 SQIVND come from the germline V gene (reference sequence). The CDR3 totals 13 residues. Trimming left V 3 bases short and J 6 bases short, with 10 bases between. The CDR3 DNA reads as TGTGCCAGTAGTATTCCGGGGAGCGATACGCAGTATTTT. It translates to CASSIPGSDTQYF.

This chain joins TRBV20-1 and TRBJ1-2; D is undetermined. The V gene's germline CDR1 is DFQATT and CDR2 SNEGSKA (reference sequence). This CDR3 region has 14 residues. Trimming removed 1 base from V and 3 bases from J, with 12 bases in between. The CDR3 DNA follows: TGCAGTGCTAGAGGAGGGATCCCGGACTATGGCTACACCTTC. Amino acids: CSARGGIPDYGYTF.

The chain combines TRBV2 with TRBJ2-1; TRBD1 aligns across 7 bases. The CDR3 spans 15 residues. Germline-derived CDR1 and CDR2 are SNHLY and FYNNEI. Trimming cost V 6 bases and J 7 bases; bases outside gene matches: 12. The CDR3 protein is CASSAASGGWNEQFF. The CDR3 DNA reads TGTGCCAGCAGCGCCGCCTCAGGGGGTTGGAATGAGCAGTTCTTC.

V gene TRBV3-1 combines with J gene TRBJ2-1; tentatively, D is TRBD2 (6 bases). Trimming shortened V by 5 bases and J by 2 bases, and 13 bases separated the two germline ends. CDR1 is LGHDT, CDR2 YNNKEL, per germline (reference sequence). This CDR3 spans 15 amino acids. This chain's CDR3 is CASSALASTYNEQFF. The CDR3 DNA sequence: TGTGCCAGCAGCGCACTAGCATCCACCTACAATGAGCAGTTCTTC.

The rearrangement uses TRBV2 and TRBJ1-5; 8 bases agree with TRBD1. Looked up from germline, CDR1 is SNHLY and CDR2 is FYNNEI. CDR3 length equals 13 residues. After removal of 7 bases from V and 7 bases from J, the junction contained 6 bases not matched to a gene. CDR3 loop: CASTGQGGQPQHF. CDR3 DNA: TGTGCCAGCACCGGACAGGGCGGGCAGCCCCAGCATTTT. Combining the CDR3 with reference TRBV2 and TRBJ1-5 gives the whole variable domain EPEVTQTPSHQVTQMGQEVILRCVPISNHLYFYWYRQILGQKVEFLVSFYNNEISEKSEIFDDQFSVERPDGSNFTLKIRSTKLEDSAMYFCASTGQGGQPQHFGDGTRLSIL.

V and J are TRBV29-1 and TRBJ1-1; 9 bases match TRBD1. Germline V CDR1 and CDR2: SQVTM, ANQGSEA. The CDR3 is 14 amino acids. V shed 7 bases and J 5 bases; nucleotides not matched to a gene: 11. The CDR3 sequence is CSAERTGGRTEAFF. In DNA form, the CDR3 reads TGCAGCGCGGAACGTACAGGGGGCAGGACTGAAGCTTTCTTT.

The chain is built from TRBV14 and TRBJ2-5, with 9 bases fitting TRBD2. Per germline, CDR1 SGHDN and CDR2 FVKESK. The V gene end was trimmed by 0 bases and the J gene end by 3 bases; junction bases not matched to a gene: 2. The CDR3 sequence is 15 residues long. In DNA form, the CDR3 reads TGTGCCAGCAGCCAAGAGCGGGGGGGCGAAGAGACCCAGTACTTC. This codes for CASSQERGGEETQYF.

The table lists this clonotype with a count of one. This sequence joins TRBV20-1 and TRBJ2-7; 7 bases fit TRBD2. Per germline, CDR1 DFQATT and CDR2 SNEGSKA (reference sequence). After removal of 6 bases from V and 2 bases from J, the junction contained 4 bases not matched to a gene. The CDR3 totals 12 residues. The CDR3: CSARGVTYEQYF. CDR3 nucleotides: TGCAGTGCCCGGGGGGTGACCTACGAGCAGTACTTC.

This chain connects TRBV5-6 to TRBJ1-1, with a tentative D call TRBD1 (6 bases). The CDR3 covers 15 residues. V lost 0 bases, J lost 7 bases, and 16 bases lay in between. Germline V gene lookup returns CDR1 SGHDT and CDR2 YYEEEE. The CDR3 DNA follows: TGTGCCAGCAGCTTGGCCTGGGGGGACAACCGTGAAGCTTTCTTT. This gives the protein CASSLAWGDNREAFF.

The J gene is TRBJ2-1, the V gene TRBV20-1; no firm D call. The CDR3 extends over 14 amino acids. The germline gives CDR1 DFQATT, CDR2 SNEGSKA (reference sequence). V lost 4 bases to trimming and J lost 4 bases, with 14 bases between them. The CDR3 DNA sequence: TGCAGTGCTATCTCGGTAGAGTCTTACAATGAGCAGTTCTTC. This codes for CSAISVESYNEQFF.

The J gene is TRBJ2-2, the V gene TRBV6-2 or TRBV6-3, with unresolved D. The CDR3 has 14 amino acids. Germline values: CDR1 MNHEY, CDR2 SVGEGT. Trimming stripped 8 bases from V and 1 base from J, with 11 bases between. The CDR3 protein is CASQRARNTGELFF. In DNA, the CDR3 is TGTGCCAGCCAACGGGCGAGGAACACCGGGGAGCTGTTTTTT.